The 29 T cell receptor beta chains reported below all come from one sample, sequenced in a study of blood T cell repertoires in COVID-19. Sequenced by immunoSEQ multiplex PCR; TCRdb stores in-frame clones only, minus some. Of 200,000 to 300,000 clones in the sample, roughly 80% were seen once. Sequenced sample: peripheral blood. The receptors originated from a woman older than 75 with acute or convalescent COVID-19.

The genes are TRBV6-5 and TRBJ1-1, with a weak D call TRBD1 (6 bases). The CDR3 spans 13 residues. Trimming took off 6 bases at V and 1 base at J, with 9 bases between the two ends. The V gene's germline CDR1 is MNHEY and CDR2 SVGAGI. CDR3 in amino acids: CASRTTGNTEAFF. CDR3 DNA sequence: TGTGCCAGCAGAACGACAGGGAACACTGAAGCTTTCTTT.

This clone was picked up one time. J is TRBJ2-3 and V is TRBV10-3, with TRBD2 matching over 7 bases. V was clipped by 4 bases and J by 0 bases; unmatched bases: 4. The CDR3 is made up of 15 amino acids. Germline V gene sequence: CDR1 ENHRY, CDR2 SYGVKD. This CDR3 reads CAISVSGGSTDTQYF. The DNA of the CDR3 is TGTGCCATCAGTGTCTCCGGGGGGAGCACAGATACGCAGTATTTT.

The gene calls are TRBV27 and TRBJ1-2; tentatively, D is TRBD1 (5 bases). Trimming cost V 2 bases and J 7 bases, with 14 bases left between them. There are 14 residues in the CDR3. Germline V CDR1 and CDR2: MNHEY, SMNVEV (reference sequence). The CDR3 bases are TGTGCCAGCAGTTTAGGGGCTATGGGCTCTGGCTACACCTTC. Amino acid sequence: CASSLGAMGSGYTF.

The chain employs TRBV15 and TRBJ2-1; D is perhaps TRBD2 (7 bases). Trimming removed 0 bases from V and 0 bases from J, with 18 bases in between. The CDR3 sequence is 19 residues long. Germline lookup yields CDR1 LNHNV and CDR2 YYDKDF (reference sequence). CDR3 DNA: TGTGCCACCAGCAGAGATCTGGGGGGGCCCACTCTCTCCTACAATGAGCAGTTCTTC. The encoded protein is CATSRDLGGPTLSYNEQFF. Filled out from reference TRBV15 and TRBJ2-1, the complete variable domain reads DAMVIQNPRYQVTQFGKPVTLSCSQTLNHNVMYWYQQKSSQAPKLLFHYYDKDFNNEADTPDNFQSRRPNTSFCFLDIRSPGLGDTAMYLCATSRDLGGPTLSYNEQFFGPGTRLTVL.

The V and J genes are TRBV27 and TRBJ2-7, with a possible D match to TRBD1 (6 bases). CDR3 length: 14 residues. Germline-derived CDR1 and CDR2 are MNHEY and SMNVEV (reference sequence). V was clipped by 5 bases and J by 2 bases, with 13 bases between them. In DNA form, the CDR3 reads TGTGCCAGCAGTCTCCGGACAGCTACCTACGAGCAGTACTTC. Translation gives CASSLRTATYEQYF.

This clone came up a few times. V and J are TRBV7-2 and TRBJ1-6; 7 positions match TRBD1. Germline CDR1 reads SGHTA; CDR2 reads FQGNSA. CDR3 size: 15 residues. J was trimmed by 9 bases and V by 5 bases; bases with no gene match: 10. The DNA of the CDR3 is TGTGCCAGCAGCCCCGAAAGGGGGCCCTTTTCACCCCTCCACTTT. This encodes CASSPERGPFSPLHF. The complete variable domain, with remaining parts taken from reference TRBV7-2 and TRBJ1-6, reads GAGVSQSPSNKVTEKGKDVELRCDPISGHTALYWYRQSLGQGLEFLIYFQGNSAPDKSGLPSDRFSAERTGGSVSTLTIQRTQQEDSAVYLCASSPERGPFSPLHFGNGTRLTVT.

The chain carries TRBV19 and TRBJ1-2; D may be TRBD1 (6 bases). This CDR3 region has 14 residues. With 6 bases removed from V and 6 bases from J, the gap between germline ends came to 17 bases. Germline V gives CDR1 LNHDA, CDR2 SQIVND (reference sequence). CDR3 in amino acids: CASRAPGQTHGYTF. In DNA, the CDR3 is TGTGCCAGTAGAGCTCCGGGACAAACGCATGGCTACACCTTC.

V is TRBV28 and J is TRBJ1-5; D remains unclear. The V end was cut by 5 bases, the J end by 3 bases, with 11 bases between. Per germline, CDR1 MDHEN and CDR2 SYDVKM. CDR3 size: 14 residues. The DNA for the CDR3 is TGTGCCAGCAGTCCGCCCAGATTCAATCAGCCCCAGCATTTT. As protein: CASSPPRFNQPQHF.

The chain combines TRBV5-1 with TRBJ2-3; D gene uncertain. V was clipped by 0 bases and J by 0 bases, with 5 bases between them. In germline, CDR1 is SGHRS, CDR2 YFSETQ. The CDR3 consists of 14 residues. CDR3 in amino acids: CASSLAYSTDTQYF. Here the CDR3 DNA reads TGCGCCAGCAGCTTGGCCTATAGCACAGATACGCAGTATTTT.

This chain links TRBV11-3 with TRBJ2-1; possibly TRBD2 for D (6 bases). The CDR3 is 15 residues long. V lost 0 bases to trimming and J lost 3 bases, with 9 bases between them. CDR1 and CDR2 from the germline V gene are SGHNT and YENEEA. DNA of the CDR3: TGTGCCAGCAGCTTAGATCGGGGGAGCTACAATGAGCAGTTCTTC. Its translation: CASSLDRGSYNEQFF.

The gene calls are TRBV7-8 and TRBJ1-1; no clear D gene. Germline CDR1 and CDR2: SGHVS and FQNEAQ. The CDR3 loop spans 12 amino acids. The V and J ends lost 5 bases and 1 base respectively, with 5 bases between them. CDR3 protein: CASSPRNTEAFF. Here the CDR3 DNA reads TGTGCCAGCAGCCCCCGGAACACTGAAGCTTTCTTT.

A remark on this clone: Relative to the germline gene, one junction end is altered; a read error may explain this. The CDR3: CASSDSPDRSWEF. In nucleotides, the CDR3 is TGCGCCAGCAGTGACAGTCCCGACCGTTCTTGGGAGTTC. The chain has TRBV10-2 and TRBJ1-2; D remains unclear. Germline V gene sequence: CDR1 WSHSY, CDR2 SAAADI. The CDR3 consists of 13 residues.

This sequence joins TRBV19 and TRBJ1-5; D remains ambiguous. The CDR3 runs to 13 residues. Between the trimmed V and J ends, which lost 6 bases and 5 bases, there was a span of 11 bases. CDR1 is LNHDA and CDR2 is SQIVND in the germline V gene (reference sequence). CDR3 region: CASSSRGYQPQHF. CDR3 sequence (DNA): TGTGCCAGTAGCTCTAGAGGTTATCAGCCCCAGCATTTT. The full variable domain, in which reference TRBV19 and TRBJ1-5 provide the parts outside the CDR3, is DGGITQSPKYLFRKEGQNVTLSCEQNLNHDAMYWYRQDPGQGLRLIYYSQIVNDFQKGDIAEGYSVSREKKESFPLTVTSAQKNPTAFYLCASSSRGYQPQHFGDGTRLSIL.

CDR3 in DNA: TGTGCCAGCACCCCCTCGGGGGGGAACACCGGGGAGCTGTTTTTT. It is translated as CASTPSGGNTGELFF. The chain combines TRBV6-6 with TRBJ2-2; 7 bases match TRBD2. The ends lost 7 bases at V and 1 base at J; junction bases unmatched: 6. Per germline, CDR1 MNHNY and CDR2 SVGAGI (reference sequence). This CDR3 region has 15 residues.

The chain joins TRBV6-1 to TRBJ1-5; D is uncertain. This CDR3 has 16 amino acids. Trimming pared 4 bases from V and 4 bases from J, leaving 17 bases between. Germline CDR1 reads MNHNS; CDR2 reads SASEGT. CDR3 amino acids: CASSGMQRALNQPQHF. The CDR3 nucleotides are TGTGCCAGCAGTGGAATGCAGCGGGCGCTGAATCAGCCCCAGCATTTT.

This clone was seen only a few times. The rearrangement uses TRBV7-2 and TRBJ1-5; 8 positions agree with TRBD1. CDR3 size: 15 residues. Germline CDR1 is SGHTA and CDR2 is FQGNSA. With V trimmed by 5 bases and J by 2 bases, 5 bases remained unmatched. CDR3 loop: CASSTTGAGNQPQHF. CDR3 nucleotide sequence: TGTGCCAGCAGCACGACAGGGGCGGGCAATCAGCCCCAGCATTTT.

This chain uses TRBV3-1 (or the pseudogene TRBV3-2) with TRBJ1-6; D might be TRBD1 (6 bases). Germline-derived CDR1 and CDR2 are LGHDT and YNNKEL (reference sequence). The CDR3 is 15 amino acids. Deletions cut 4 bases from V and 7 bases from J, with 14 bases between. CDR3 residues: CASSPRIQGNSPLHF. CDR3 sequence (DNA): TGTGCCAGCAGCCCCCGGATCCAGGGGAATTCACCCCTCCACTTT.

This chain uses TRBV18 with TRBJ2-3, with no clear D. This CDR3 region has 14 residues. V gave up 3 bases and J gave up 2 bases, with 9 bases separating them. Germline CDR1 and CDR2: KGHSH and LQKENI. Here the CDR3 DNA reads TGTGCCAGCTCACCTGCGACACACACAGATACGCAGTATTTT. Translating it yields CASSPATHTDTQYF. The whole variable domain, remainder taken from reference TRBV18 and TRBJ2-3, is NAGVMQNPRHLVRRRGQEARLRCSPMKGHSHVYWYRQLPEEGLKFMVYLQKENIIDESGMPKERFSAEFPKEGPSILRIQQVVRGDSAAYFCASSPATHTDTQYFGPGTRLTVL.

The V call is TRBV3-1 (or the pseudogene TRBV3-2), the J call TRBJ1-2; D possibly corresponds to TRBD1 (6 bases). V lost 0 bases to trimming and J lost 7 bases, with 12 bases between them. The CDR3 extends over 14 amino acids. Germline V gives CDR1 LGHDT, CDR2 YNNKEL (reference sequence). The CDR3 reads CASSQDRGATGYTF. CDR3 in DNA: TGTGCCAGCAGCCAAGATCGGGGGGCGACTGGCTACACCTTC.

This sequence joins TRBV28 and TRBJ2-1; 10 nucleotides align to TRBD2. This CDR3 contains 13 residues. Germline trimming cut 7 bases from V and 15 bases from J; bases unmatched to any gene: 12. Germline V CDR1 and CDR2: MDHEN, SYDVKM. The DNA for the CDR3 is TGTGCCAGCACCCTAGCGGGGGCGCCTCCCCCGTTCTTC. It is translated as CASTLAGAPPPFF.

The rearrangement joins TRBV5-1 to TRBJ2-5; D is possibly TRBD1 (6 bases). CDR1 and CDR2 from the germline V gene are SGHRS and YFSETQ. The CDR3 has 14 residues. V was clipped by 0 bases and J by 5 bases, with 11 bases between them. CDR3 in amino acids: CASSLGGRSETQYF. DNA of the CDR3: TGCGCCAGCAGCTTGGGGGGGCGATCTGAGACCCAGTACTTC. Looking up the rest from reference TRBV5-1 and TRBJ2-5 gives the full variable domain: KAGVTQTPRYLIKTRGQQVTLSCSPISGHRSVSWYQQTPGQGLQFLFEYFSETQRNKGNFPGRFSGRQFSNSRSEMNVSTLELGDSALYLCASSLGGRSETQYFGPGTRLLVL.

V gene TRBV2 combines with J gene TRBJ1-5; 7 bases are a match to TRBD1. The germline V gene encodes CDR1 SNHLY and CDR2 FYNNEI. Losses at the gene ends were 6 bases for V and 4 bases for J; bases not matched to a gene: 9. The CDR3 totals 15 residues. This CDR3 is CASRPGQSLNQPQHF. CDR3 sequence (DNA): TGTGCCAGCAGGCCGGGACAGTCCCTTAATCAGCCCCAGCATTTT. The whole variable domain, filled in from reference TRBV2 and TRBJ1-5, reads EPEVTQTPSHQVTQMGQEVILRCVPISNHLYFYWYRQILGQKVEFLVSFYNNEISEKSEIFDDQFSVERPDGSNFTLKIRSTKLEDSAMYFCASRPGQSLNQPQHFGDGTRLSIL.

The V gene is TRBV9, the J gene TRBJ1-6; D call uncertain. Trimming removed 0 bases from V and 2 bases from J, with 12 bases in between. This CDR3 region has 17 residues. The germline V gene has CDR1 SGDLS and CDR2 YYNGEE. CDR3: CASSVAPLGAYNSPLHF. CDR3 coding DNA: TGTGCCAGCAGCGTAGCCCCCCTAGGCGCCTATAATTCACCCCTCCACTTT. Complete variable domain (other parts from reference TRBV9 and TRBJ1-6): DSGVTQTPKHLITATGQRVTLRCSPRSGDLSVYWYQQSLDQGLQFLIQYYNGEERAKGNILERFSAQQFPDLHSELNLSSLELGDSALYFCASSVAPLGAYNSPLHFGNGTRLTVT.

The J gene is TRBJ1-1, the V gene TRBV28, with 9 bases fitting TRBD1. Germline CDR1 and CDR2: MDHEN and SYDVKM. The CDR3 consists of 14 residues. Trimming removed 4 bases from V and 2 bases from J; junction bases left unmatched: 2. CDR3 residues: CASSSTGGNTEAFF. The CDR3 nucleotides read TGTGCCAGCAGTTCAACAGGGGGCAACACTGAAGCTTTCTTT.

The chain combines TRBV10-3 with TRBJ1-2; the match to TRBD1 covers 7 bases. This CDR3 has 13 residues. The germline CDR1 and CDR2 sequences are ENHRY and SYGVKD. The V gene end was trimmed by 6 bases and the J gene end by 6 bases; junction bases not matched to a gene: 7. CDR3 DNA: TGTGCCATCAGCCTTACAGGGGTTGATGGCTACACCTTC. Its protein is CAISLTGVDGYTF.

This sequence joins TRBV9 and TRBJ1-5; D unclear. The CDR3 spans 14 residues. Trimming removed 0 bases from V and 6 bases from J, with 10 bases in between. From germline, CDR1 is SGDLS and CDR2 YYNGEE. The CDR3 spells CASSVGPAGQPQHF. CDR3 in DNA: TGTGCCAGCAGCGTAGGCCCGGCGGGTCAGCCCCAGCATTTT. Full variable domain (outside the CDR3, taken from reference TRBV9 and TRBJ1-5): DSGVTQTPKHLITATGQRVTLRCSPRSGDLSVYWYQQSLDQGLQFLIQYYNGEERAKGNILERFSAQQFPDLHSELNLSSLELGDSALYFCASSVGPAGQPQHFGDGTRLSIL.

This chain links TRBV7-2 with TRBJ2-3, with D perhaps TRBD1 (5 bases). Deletions cut 5 bases from V and 4 bases from J, with 19 bases between. The CDR3 is 16 amino acids. The V gene's germline CDR1 is SGHTA and CDR2 FQGNSA. The DNA of the CDR3 is TGTGCCAGCAGCGTCCCGACAGTCTTTTCGGCAGATACGCAGTATTTT. Protein: CASSVPTVFSADTQYF.

J is TRBJ1-2 and V is TRBV6-2 or TRBV6-3, with TRBD1 identical over 9 bases. J was trimmed by 4 bases and V by 7 bases; bases with no gene match: 10. The CDR3 length is 15 residues. Germline CDR1 reads MNHEY; CDR2 reads SVGEGT. As DNA, the CDR3 is TGTGCCAGCACCCCCGCGGGACAGGGAAGCTATGGCTACACCTTC. Encoded protein: CASTPAGQGSYGYTF.

This chain joins TRBV28 and TRBJ1-1, with D tentatively TRBD1 (5 bases). Germline loops: CDR1 MDHEN, CDR2 SYDVKM. Trimming pared 5 bases from V and 1 base from J, leaving 17 bases between. The CDR3 is 16 residues long. The CDR3 DNA follows: TGTGCCAGCAGTCCTATCGGGCAGGGTAAGAACACTGAAGCTTTCTTT. Translated: CASSPIGQGKNTEAFF. Full variable domain (outside the CDR3, taken from reference TRBV28 and TRBJ1-1): DVKVTQSSRYLVKRTGEKVFLECVQDMDHENMFWYRQDPGLGLRLIYFSYDVKMKEKGDIPEGYSVSREKKERFSLILESASTNQTSMYLCASSPIGQGKNTEAFFGQGTRLTVV.